The sequence of this T cell receptor beta chain was determined in a study of cytomegalovirus exposure and HLA in healthy donors. The study ran its PCR with 60 Vbeta and 13 Jbeta primers. Generated by immunoSEQ multiplex PCR, the TCRdb table keeps only in-frame clones and is missing some. The sample consists of about 110,000 clones, roughly 70% of them appearing once. The CDR3 spans 14 residues. The V and J ends lost 6 bases and 1 base respectively, with 12 bases between them. Germline-derived CDR1 and CDR2 are SGHTA and FQGNSA. The rearrangement links TRBV7-2 to TRBJ1-1, with D unresolved. Sequenced input: PBMCs. This sequence was found in a man aged 35-49 years in good health and CMV-seropositive. The CDR3 loop reads CASRSPGSNTEAFF. The CDR3 DNA follows: TGTGCCAGCAGATCCCCTGGCTCGAACACTGAAGCTTTCTTT.